Listed here is a single T cell receptor (beta chain). Its specificity is not known. These data originate in a study of cytomegalovirus exposure and HLA in healthy donors. Overall study results and limits: Per a later analysis, roughly 17,000 TCR beta sequences showed association with HLA alleles at 0.05 false discovery rate. In a later analysis, across HLA loci, associated TCR counts were highest for DRB1, lowest for HLA-C. Accurate prediction of HLA-A and HLA-B alleles (for most subjects) was reportedly achieved from TCR beta sequences.

Each donor was healthy, and each was a bone marrow donor. Vbeta (60) and Jbeta (13) primers were used in the PCR. Profiling relied on immunoSEQ multiplex PCR, and the TCRdb table lists in-frame clones only, not all of them. The top ten clones hold more than 3% of a sample with fewer than 250,000 clones, more than 75% of them seen once. The CDR3 sequence is 19 residues long. V shed 3 bases, J shed 3 bases, and the junction held 14 bases outside the gene matches. Germline V gene lookup returns CDR1 SEHNR and CDR2 FQNEAQ (reference sequence). Sequencing was carried out using PBMCs. The chain couples TRBV7-9 to TRBJ2-1; 10 bases line up with TRBD2. The TCR was taken from a man aged 40-55 years in good health and CMV-seropositive. The CDR3 spells CASSFGAGGRSEHYNEQFF. The CDR3 bases are TGTGCCAGCAGCTTCGGAGCGGGGGGGCGGAGCGAACACTACAATGAGCAGTTCTTC.